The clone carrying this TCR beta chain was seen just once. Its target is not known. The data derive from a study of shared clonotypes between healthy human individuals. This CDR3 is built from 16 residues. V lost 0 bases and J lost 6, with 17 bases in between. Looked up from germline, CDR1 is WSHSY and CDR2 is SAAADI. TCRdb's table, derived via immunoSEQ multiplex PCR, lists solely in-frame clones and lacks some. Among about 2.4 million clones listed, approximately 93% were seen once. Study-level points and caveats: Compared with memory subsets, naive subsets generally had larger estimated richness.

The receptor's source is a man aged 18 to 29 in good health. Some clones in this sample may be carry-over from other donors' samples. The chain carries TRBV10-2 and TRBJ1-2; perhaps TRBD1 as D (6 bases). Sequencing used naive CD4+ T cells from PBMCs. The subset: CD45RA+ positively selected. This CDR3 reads CASSESYRDIWDGYTF. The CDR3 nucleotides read TGCGCCAGCAGTGAGTCGTACAGGGACATATGGGATGGCTACACCTTC.